This record covers a single T cell receptor (beta chain). Each cDNA got a UMI-containing oligo ligated at its 3' end. An equimolar mix of RC1.1 and RC1.2 primed the beta chain across TRBC1 and TRBC2. Starting with the second PCR, alpha and beta TCR chains went through separate processing. A single record per CDR3 protein comes from TCRdb applying MiXCR to the UMI-ligation and nested PCR reads. The sample carries tens of thousands of distinct CDR3 sequences, 6% to 8% recorded once. The sample is PBMC spiked with counted cells of clone KT2. This record comes from a study of quantifying T cell responses using KT2 cells. Study context: Reverse transcription used primers in the TCR alpha and beta constant regions.

Germline-derived CDR1 and CDR2 are SNHLY and FYNNEI. This CDR3 is built from 15 residues. The germline V and J ends were trimmed by 5 bases and 7 bases, with 18 bases remaining between them. The receptor was derived from a human donor. The chain couples TRBV2 to TRBJ1-5; TRBD1 might be the D (6 bases). Sequencing was done on a sample of PBMCs spiked with cells of the T cell clone KT2. The CDR3 region has the DNA TGTGCCAGCAGTCCCGGGGGGGCCCGGAACCAGCCCCAGCATTTT. This codes for CASSPGGARNQPQHF.